The rows below give T cell receptor beta chains drawn from one sample of a study of blood T cell repertoires in COVID-19. Some clones are missing from TCRdb's copy, which holds only in-frame ones; the method was immunoSEQ multiplex PCR. The sample includes roughly 39,000 clones, just under 95% of them seen just once. The sample comprised peripheral blood. These receptors were taken from a human donor with active COVID-19. The donor label of this sample is uncertain. The CDR3 runs from the conserved cysteine through the conserved F or W. The D gene is left open where the match is weak. Size is omitted from some rows. Given values are once, few, many or a class for expanded clones.

V	D	J	size	CDR3	DNA
TRBV4-1	-	TRBJ1-2	-	CASSLILVGGTNYGYTF	TGCGCCAGCAGCCTGATTCTGGTCGGCGGAACAAACTATGGCTACACCTTC
TRBV28	-	TRBJ2-7	-	CASSLPAGQPYEQYF	TGTGCCAGCAGTTTACCCGCGGGCCAACCGTACGAGCAGTACTTC
TRBV5-1	TRBD1	TRBJ1-4	-	CASSLGQGGEKLFF	TGCGCCAGCAGCTTGGGACAGGGCGGTGAAAAACTGTTTTTT
TRBV5-1	TRBD1	TRBJ2-1	-	CASSLAWDRGLHEQFF	TGCGCCAGCAGCTTGGCCTGGGACAGGGGGCTCCATGAGCAGTTCTTC
TRBV9	TRBD2	TRBJ2-5	-	CASSVSDSLAGDGTQYF	TGTGCCAGCAGCGTGTCAGACTCACTAGCGGGGGACGGGACCCAGTACTTC
TRBV13	-	TRBJ1-6	-	CASSLVQSGSSYNSPLHF	TGTGCCAGCAGCTTAGTTCAGTCAGGAAGCTCCTATAATTCACCCCTCCACTTT
TRBV9	-	TRBJ2-4	once	CASRPGGTPERGIQYF	TGTGCCAGCAGACCCGGGGGGACACCCGAGCGAGGCATTCAGTACTTC
TRBV29-1	TRBD2	TRBJ2-7	once	CSVRGSGRDPSYEQYF	TGCAGCGTTCGTGGTAGCGGGAGGGACCCTTCCTACGAGCAGTACTTC
TRBV19	-	TRBJ2-2	-	CASSIKGPTNTGELFF	TGTGCCAGTAGTATCAAGGGGCCCACGAACACCGGGGAGCTGTTTTTT
TRBV24-1	-	TRBJ1-5	-	CATSSGVSNQPQHF	TGTGCCACCAGCTCAGGGGTTAGCAATCAGCCCCAGCATTTT
TRBV5-6	TRBD1	TRBJ1-4	-	CASSPRDRNEKLFF	TGTGCCAGCAGCCCCCGGGACAGGAATGAAAAACTGTTTTTT
TRBV28	-	TRBJ2-1	-	CASSLRGGRGNEQFF	TGTGCCAGCAGTTTAAGGGGGGGAAGGGGTAATGAGCAGTTCTTC
TRBV7-9	-	TRBJ1-2	-	CASSLAGGGGYTF	TGTGCCAGCAGCTTAGCAGGAGGAGGGGGCTACACCTTC
TRBV5-6	-	TRBJ1-1	-	CASSLQNPGAAFF	TGTGCCAGCAGCCTACAAAACCCAGGGGCAGCTTTCTTT
TRBV28	TRBD1	TRBJ1-2	-	CASSLVGGNYGYTF	TGTGCCAGCAGTTTGGTAGGGGGCAACTATGGCTACACCTTC
TRBV19	-	TRBJ2-3	-	CASSILRDSTDTQYF	TGTGCCAGTAGTATATTGAGAGATAGCACAGATACGCAGTATTTT
TRBV28	-	TRBJ2-3	-	CASTLGYSGQYF	TGTGCCAGCACCCTAGGTTACTCGGGACAGTATTTT
TRBV5-6	TRBD1	TRBJ2-5	-	CASSPRDRKIRETQYF	TGTGCCAGCAGCCCACGGGACAGGAAAATTCGGGAGACCCAGTACTTC
TRBV6-1	-	TRBJ2-2	-	CASSEISLTGELFF	TGTGCCAGCAGTGAAATATCCCTCACCGGGGAGCTGTTTTTT
TRBV5-6	-	TRBJ1-1	once	CASSPIRTENTEAFF	TGTGCCAGCAGCCCCATCAGGACAGAGAACACTGAAGCTTTCTTT
TRBV11-2	TRBD1	TRBJ2-5	-	CASSPWTGTVETQYF	TGTGCCAGCAGCCCGTGGACAGGGACGGTCGAGACCCAGTACTTC
TRBV18	TRBD1	TRBJ1-1	-	CASSPQGVGNTEAFF	TGTGCCAGCTCACCGCAGGGGGTCGGGAACACTGAAGCTTTCTTT
TRBV2	-	TRBJ2-3	-	CASSEARGTTDTQYF	TGTGCCAGCAGTGAAGCGCGGGGCACCACAGATACGCAGTATTTT
TRBV29-1	TRBD1	TRBJ2-1	-	CSVVGRGPDNEQFF	TGCAGCGTTGTTGGCAGGGGGCCTGACAATGAGCAGTTCTTC
TRBV4-1	TRBD1	TRBJ2-2	-	CASSQVRQGFGELFF	TGCGCCAGCAGCCAAGTGAGACAGGGGTTCGGGGAGCTGTTTTTT
TRBV27	TRBD1	TRBJ2-3	-	CASRRQGGDTQYF	TGTGCCAGCAGACGACAGGGGGGGGATACGCAGTATTTT
TRBV19	-	TRBJ1-1	-	CASSMWGGEGAEAFF	TGTGCCAGTAGTATGTGGGGGGGCGAGGGAGCTGAAGCTTTCTTT
TRBV4-1	-	TRBJ2-7	-	CASSQDRWWGTGTPQLSYEQYF	TGCGCCAGCAGCCAAGATCGGTGGTGGGGCACAGGGACCCCCCAACTAAGCTACGAGCAGTACTTC
TRBV11-2	TRBD1	TRBJ2-5	-	CASSTSGGPVPKTQYF	TGTGCCAGCAGCACCTCAGGGGGCCCGGTGCCCAAGACCCAGTACTTC
TRBV5-6	-	TRBJ2-3	-	CASSLSLLLDTQYF	TGTGCCAGCAGCTTGTCCCTACTATTGGATACGCAGTATTTT